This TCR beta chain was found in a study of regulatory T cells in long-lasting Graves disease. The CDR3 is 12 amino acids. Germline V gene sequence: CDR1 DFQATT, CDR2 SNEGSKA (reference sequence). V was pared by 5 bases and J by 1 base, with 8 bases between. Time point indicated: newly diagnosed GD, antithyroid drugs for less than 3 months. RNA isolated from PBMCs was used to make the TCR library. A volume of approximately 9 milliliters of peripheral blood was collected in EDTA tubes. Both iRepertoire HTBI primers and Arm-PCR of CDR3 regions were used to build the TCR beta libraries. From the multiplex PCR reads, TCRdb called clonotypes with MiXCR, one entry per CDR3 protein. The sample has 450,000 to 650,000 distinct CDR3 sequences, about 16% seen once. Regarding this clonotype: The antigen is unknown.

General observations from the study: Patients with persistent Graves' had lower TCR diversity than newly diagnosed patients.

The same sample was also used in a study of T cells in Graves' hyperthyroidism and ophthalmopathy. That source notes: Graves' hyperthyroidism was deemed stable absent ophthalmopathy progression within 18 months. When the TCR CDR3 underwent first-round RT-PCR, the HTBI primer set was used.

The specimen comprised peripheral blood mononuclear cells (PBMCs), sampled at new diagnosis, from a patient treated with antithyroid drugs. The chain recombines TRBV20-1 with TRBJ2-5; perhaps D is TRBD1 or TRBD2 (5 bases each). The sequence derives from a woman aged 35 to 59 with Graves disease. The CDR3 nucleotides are TGCAGTGCTCCGGGGACCCAAGAGACCCAGTACTTC. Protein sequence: CSAPGTQETQYF.